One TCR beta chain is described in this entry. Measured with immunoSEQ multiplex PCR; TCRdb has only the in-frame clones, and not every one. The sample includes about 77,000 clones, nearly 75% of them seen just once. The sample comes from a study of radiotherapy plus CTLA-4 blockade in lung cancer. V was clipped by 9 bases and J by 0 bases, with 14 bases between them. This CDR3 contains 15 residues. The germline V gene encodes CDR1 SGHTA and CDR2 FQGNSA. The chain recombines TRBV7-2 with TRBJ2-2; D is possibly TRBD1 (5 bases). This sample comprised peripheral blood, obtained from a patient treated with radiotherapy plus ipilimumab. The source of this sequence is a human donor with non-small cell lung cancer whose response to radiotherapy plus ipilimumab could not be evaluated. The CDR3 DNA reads TGTGCCAGTTTAAGACAGACAGCGAACACCGGGGAGCTGTTTTTT. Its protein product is CASLRQTANTGELFF.